This T cell receptor beta chain was observed in a study of CD4 T cells in relation to SARS-CoV-2 and coronaviruses. V was shortened by 5 bases and J by 4 bases, with 11 bases between the two germline ends. The CDR3 is 13 residues long. In germline, CDR1 is MNHEY, CDR2 SMNVEV (reference sequence). Naive and memory CD4+ T cell DNA was deep-sequenced without culture. This table comes from immunoSEQ multiplex PCR, and its TCRdb copy is limited to in-frame clones, with some not included. The table has about 56,000 clones, about 91% seen once. The rearrangement joins TRBV27 to TRBJ2-5, with a tentative D call TRBD2 (6 bases). The sequenced sample was naive CD4+ T cells from PBMCs. Subset: naive CD4+ T cells isolated by negative enrichment. This sequence originates from an adult with COVID-19. The CDR3 nucleotides read TGTGCCAGCAGTCGGGGGATCGGAGAGACCCAGTACTTC. Its protein product is CASSRGIGETQYF.